These T cell receptor beta chains were read from a single sample in a study of T cell repertoires in cytomegalovirus infection. Each CDR3 protein is one row after TCRdb ran MiXCR on the reads. The sample holds roughly 640,000 distinct CDR3 sequences, roughly 24% seen once. Input material: CD8+ T cells from PBMCs. Receptors originate from a human donor in good health (CMV status not recorded). Some clones in this sample may be carry-over from other donors' samples. The CDR3 runs from the conserved cysteine through the conserved F or W. A D gene is named only where the DNA matches it firmly. The size field is filled for only some rows; it gives once, few, many or a size class.

clone size: many; V gene: TRBV28; J gene: TRBJ2-1; D gene: -; CDR3 DNA: TGTGCCAGCAGTTCGAGACCTGAGCAGTTCTTC; CDR3 protein: CASSSRPEQFF
clone size: few; V gene: TRBV6-8; J gene: TRBJ2-7; D gene: -; CDR3 DNA: TGTGCCAGCAAATCCTATATGGGCACCTACGAGCAGTACTTC; CDR3 protein: CASKSYMGTYEQYF
clone size: -; V gene: TRBV7-9; J gene: TRBJ1-1; D gene: -; CDR3 DNA: TGTGCCAGCAGCCCTGCACTAGGGACGGTGAACACTGAAGCTTTCTTT; CDR3 protein: CASSPALGTVNTEAFF
clone size: many; V gene: TRBV6-5; J gene: TRBJ2-7; D gene: -; CDR3 DNA: TGTGCCAGCAGTTACCTACAAGAGTACTGGTCCTACGAGCAGTACTTC; CDR3 protein: CASSYLQEYWSYEQYF
clone size: -; V gene: TRBV13; J gene: TRBJ1-1; D gene: -; CDR3 DNA: TGTGCCAGCAGCACGACAGGCACTGAAGCTTTCTTT; CDR3 protein: CASSTTGTEAFF
clone size: many; V gene: TRBV7-6; J gene: TRBJ2-5; D gene: TRBD1; CDR3 DNA: TGTGCCAGCAGCTCCCGCCGGGACAGGGGACAAGAGACCCAGTACTTC; CDR3 protein: CASSSRRDRGQETQYF
clone size: few; V gene: TRBV7-9; J gene: TRBJ1-2; D gene: -; CDR3 DNA: TGTGCCAGCAGCTTCGTCGGACCGCCGAACTATGGCTACACCTTC; CDR3 protein: CASSFVGPPNYGYTF
clone size: few; V gene: TRBV5-4; J gene: TRBJ2-1; D gene: -; CDR3 DNA: TGTGCCAGCAGCCCAGGACAGTCCATGGGTGGGCAGTTCTTC; CDR3 protein: CASSPGQSMGGQFF
clone size: -; V gene: TRBV7-9; J gene: TRBJ2-1; D gene: -; CDR3 DNA: TGTGCCAGCAGCTTAGACCAGGGGAGGGACAATGAGCAGTTCTTC; CDR3 protein: CASSLDQGRDNEQFF
clone size: -; V gene: TRBV7-9; J gene: TRBJ1-5; D gene: -; CDR3 DNA: TGTGCCAGCAGCTCCTGGGAGAGAAATCAGCCCCAGCATTTT; CDR3 protein: CASSSWERNQPQHF
clone size: many; V gene: TRBV6-2/TRBV6-3; J gene: TRBJ2-3; D gene: -; CDR3 DNA: TGTGCCAGCAGTTCGGCCGGGGAGACAGATACGCAGTATTTT; CDR3 protein: CASSSAGETDTQYF
clone size: -; V gene: TRBV6-5; J gene: TRBJ1-1; D gene: -; CDR3 DNA: TGTGCCAGCAGTTACTCAAGGGTTAAAGGAGCTTTCTTT; CDR3 protein: CASSYSRVKGAFF
clone size: -; V gene: TRBV5-6; J gene: TRBJ2-2; D gene: -; CDR3 DNA: TGTGCCAGCAGCCCACAGGGTCGAGAGGGCACCGGGGAGCTGTTTTTT; CDR3 protein: CASSPQGREGTGELFF
clone size: -; V gene: TRBV27; J gene: TRBJ1-6; D gene: -; CDR3 DNA: TGTGCCAGCAGTTGGCAGAATTATTCACCCCTCCACTTT; CDR3 protein: CASSWQNYSPLHF
clone size: few; V gene: TRBV7-9; J gene: TRBJ1-2; D gene: TRBD1; CDR3 DNA: TGTGCCAGCAGCTTCCGACAGGGGGAAACCTATGGCTACACCTTC; CDR3 protein: CASSFRQGETYGYTF
clone size: -; V gene: TRBV7-2; J gene: TRBJ2-5; D gene: -; CDR3 DNA: TGTGCCAGCAACTTAGGGGTGACAGGCCTCAGGAAGACCCAGTACTTC; CDR3 protein: CASNLGVTGLRKTQYF
clone size: few; V gene: TRBV5-1; J gene: TRBJ2-1; D gene: TRBD2; CDR3 DNA: TGCGCCAGCTCTGGTGGAGCGGGGGCCGGCTACAATGAGCAGTTCTTC; CDR3 protein: CASSGGAGAGYNEQFF
clone size: -; V gene: TRBV7-6; J gene: TRBJ1-2; D gene: -; CDR3 DNA: TGTGCCAGCAGCTACACAGAGACCTATGGCTACACCTTC; CDR3 protein: CASSYTETYGYTF
clone size: -; V gene: TRBV29-1; J gene: TRBJ1-2; D gene: -; CDR3 DNA: TGCAGCGTTGAAGATACAGGGATCTATGGCTACACCTTC; CDR3 protein: CSVEDTGIYGYTF
clone size: -; V gene: TRBV9; J gene: TRBJ2-1; D gene: -; CDR3 DNA: TGTGCCAGCAGCGTAGTATCGGGCGCATCCCTTGGGAATGAGCAGTTCTTC; CDR3 protein: CASSVVSGASLGNEQFF
clone size: many; V gene: TRBV20-1; J gene: TRBJ2-7; D gene: TRBD2; CDR3 DNA: TGCAGTGCTAGGGAAGGGGAGGGACCGACCTACGAGCAGTACTTC; CDR3 protein: CSAREGEGPTYEQYF
clone size: few; V gene: TRBV12-3/TRBV12-4; J gene: TRBJ2-1; D gene: -; CDR3 DNA: TGTGCCAGCATCCTACGAGGGGGTTCCGACAATGAGCAGTTCTTC; CDR3 protein: CASILRGGSDNEQFF
clone size: few; V gene: TRBV29-1; J gene: TRBJ2-5; D gene: -; CDR3 DNA: TGCAGCGTTGGAAAAAGCGGGACCCAGTACTTC; CDR3 protein: CSVGKSGTQYF
clone size: -; V gene: TRBV13; J gene: TRBJ1-1; D gene: -; CDR3 DNA: TGTGCCAGCAGCTTAACAACGGGGGAAGCTTTCTTT; CDR3 protein: CASSLTTGEAFF
clone size: few; V gene: TRBV7-6; J gene: TRBJ2-1; D gene: -; CDR3 DNA: TGTGCCAGCAGCTTCGTGGGGGGGCCGTATGAGCAGTTCTTC; CDR3 protein: CASSFVGGPYEQFF
clone size: -; V gene: TRBV10-3; J gene: TRBJ2-7; D gene: TRBD1; CDR3 DNA: TGTGCCATCAGTGAGTCAGGACAGGGCGGCGAGCAGTACTTC; CDR3 protein: CAISESGQGGEQYF